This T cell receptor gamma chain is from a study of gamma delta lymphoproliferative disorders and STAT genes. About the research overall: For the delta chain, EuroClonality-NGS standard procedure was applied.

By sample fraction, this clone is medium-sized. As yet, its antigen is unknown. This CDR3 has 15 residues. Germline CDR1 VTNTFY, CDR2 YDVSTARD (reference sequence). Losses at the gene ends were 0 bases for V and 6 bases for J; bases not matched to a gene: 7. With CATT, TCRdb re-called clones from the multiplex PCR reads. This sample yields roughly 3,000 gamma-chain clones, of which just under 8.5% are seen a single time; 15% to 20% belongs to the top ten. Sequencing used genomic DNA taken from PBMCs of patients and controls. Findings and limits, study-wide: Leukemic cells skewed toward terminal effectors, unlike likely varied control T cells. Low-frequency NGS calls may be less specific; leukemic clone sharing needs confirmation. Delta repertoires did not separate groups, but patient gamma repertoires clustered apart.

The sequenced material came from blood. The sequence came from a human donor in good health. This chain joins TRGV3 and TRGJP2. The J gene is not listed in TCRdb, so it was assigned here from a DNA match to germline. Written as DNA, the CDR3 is TGTGCCACCTGGGACAGGCTGCTCGGTGATTGGATCAAGACGTTT. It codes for CATWDRLLGDWIKTF.